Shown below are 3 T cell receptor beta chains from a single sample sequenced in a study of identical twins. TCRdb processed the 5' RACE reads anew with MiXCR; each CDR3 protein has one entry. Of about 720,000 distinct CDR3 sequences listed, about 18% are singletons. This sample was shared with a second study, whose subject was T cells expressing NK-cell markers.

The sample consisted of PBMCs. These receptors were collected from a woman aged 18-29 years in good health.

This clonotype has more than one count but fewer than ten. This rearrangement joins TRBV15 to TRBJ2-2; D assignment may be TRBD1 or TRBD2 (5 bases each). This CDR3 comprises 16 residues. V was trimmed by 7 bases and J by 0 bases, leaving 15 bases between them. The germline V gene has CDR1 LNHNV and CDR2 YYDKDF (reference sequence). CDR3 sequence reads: CATTLGRAANTGELFF. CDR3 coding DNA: TGTGCCACCACCCTGGGACGAGCGGCGAACACCGGGGAGCTGTTTTTT.

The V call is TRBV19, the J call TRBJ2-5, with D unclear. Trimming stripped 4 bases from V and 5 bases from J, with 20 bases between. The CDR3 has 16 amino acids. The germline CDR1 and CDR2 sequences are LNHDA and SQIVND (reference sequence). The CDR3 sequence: CASSTRRWTTRETQYF. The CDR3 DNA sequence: TGTGCCAGTAGTACCCGTCGGTGGACCACTCGGGAGACCCAGTACTTC.

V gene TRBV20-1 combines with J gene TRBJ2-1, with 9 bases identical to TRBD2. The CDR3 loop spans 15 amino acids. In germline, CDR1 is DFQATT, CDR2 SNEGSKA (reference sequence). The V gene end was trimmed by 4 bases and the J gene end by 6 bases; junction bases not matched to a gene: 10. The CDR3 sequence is CSATRTSGPSNEQFF. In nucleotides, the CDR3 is TGCAGTGCTACCCGAACTAGCGGGCCATCCAATGAGCAGTTCTTC.